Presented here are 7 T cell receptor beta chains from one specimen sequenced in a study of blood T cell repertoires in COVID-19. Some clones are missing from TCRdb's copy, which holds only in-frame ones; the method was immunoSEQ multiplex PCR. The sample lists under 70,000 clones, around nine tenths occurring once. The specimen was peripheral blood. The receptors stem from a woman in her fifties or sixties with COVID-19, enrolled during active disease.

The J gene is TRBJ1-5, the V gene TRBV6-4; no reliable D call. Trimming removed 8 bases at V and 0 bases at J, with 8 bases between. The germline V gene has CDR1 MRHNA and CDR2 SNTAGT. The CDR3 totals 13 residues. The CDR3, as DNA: TGTGCCAGCTCCCCCTATAGCAATCAGCCCCAGCATTTT. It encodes CASSPYSNQPQHF.

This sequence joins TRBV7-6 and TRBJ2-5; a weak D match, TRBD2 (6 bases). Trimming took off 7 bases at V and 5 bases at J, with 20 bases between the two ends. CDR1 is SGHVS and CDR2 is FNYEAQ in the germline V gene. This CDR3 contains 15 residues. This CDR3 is CASTGLEGFGETQYF. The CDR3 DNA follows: TGTGCCAGCACCGGACTGGAGGGATTTGGTGAGACCCAGTACTTC.

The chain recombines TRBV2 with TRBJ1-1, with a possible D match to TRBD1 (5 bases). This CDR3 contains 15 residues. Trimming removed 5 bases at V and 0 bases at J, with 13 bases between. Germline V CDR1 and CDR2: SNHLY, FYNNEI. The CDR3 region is CASSPTGALNTEAFF. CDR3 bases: TGTGCCAGCAGTCCTACAGGAGCCCTGAACACTGAAGCTTTCTTT. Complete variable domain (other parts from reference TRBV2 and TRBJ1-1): EPEVTQTPSHQVTQMGQEVILRCVPISNHLYFYWYRQILGQKVEFLVSFYNNEISEKSEIFDDQFSVERPDGSNFTLKIRSTKLEDSAMYFCASSPTGALNTEAFFGQGTRLTVV.

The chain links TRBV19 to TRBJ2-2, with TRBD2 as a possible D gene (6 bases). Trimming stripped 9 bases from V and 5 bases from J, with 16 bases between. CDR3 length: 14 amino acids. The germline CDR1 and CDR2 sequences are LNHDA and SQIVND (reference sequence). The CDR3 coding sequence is TGTGCCAGCCAGGTGGGGGGAGGTACCGGGGAGCTGTTTTTT. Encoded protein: CASQVGGGTGELFF.

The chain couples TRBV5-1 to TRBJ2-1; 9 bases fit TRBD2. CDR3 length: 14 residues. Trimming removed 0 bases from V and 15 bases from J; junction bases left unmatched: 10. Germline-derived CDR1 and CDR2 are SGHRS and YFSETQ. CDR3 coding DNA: TGCGCCAGCAGCTTGGATCTAGCGGGACTTTTGGCGTTCTTC. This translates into CASSLDLAGLLAFF.

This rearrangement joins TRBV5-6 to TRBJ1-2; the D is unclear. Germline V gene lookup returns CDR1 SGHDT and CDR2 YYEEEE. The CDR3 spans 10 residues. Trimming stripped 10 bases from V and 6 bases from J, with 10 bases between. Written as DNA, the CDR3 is TGTGCCCCAGGTATTGATGGCTACACCTTC. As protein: CAPGIDGYTF.

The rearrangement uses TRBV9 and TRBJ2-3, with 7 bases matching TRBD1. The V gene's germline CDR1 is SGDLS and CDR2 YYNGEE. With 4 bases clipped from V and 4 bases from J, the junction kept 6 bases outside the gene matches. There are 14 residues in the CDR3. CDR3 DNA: TGTGCCAGCAGCCAAGGGACAGCACCAGATACGCAGTATTTT. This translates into CASSQGTAPDTQYF.